This T cell receptor beta chain was captured in a study of blood T cell repertoires in COVID-19. V was clipped by 3 bases and J by 2 bases, with 6 bases between them. The CDR3 runs to 13 residues. Germline loops: CDR1 LNHDA, CDR2 SQIVND (reference sequence). Using immunoSEQ multiplex PCR, the repertoire was profiled, and TCRdb retains in-frame clones only, with some absent. The table lists about 200,000 clones, about 82% of them singletons. The sample comprised peripheral blood. The clonotype originates from a man in his fifties or sixties with COVID-19, enrolled during active disease. The chain couples TRBV19 to TRBJ2-3, with unresolved D. CDR3 protein: CASSMAVTDTQYF. CDR3 nucleotides: TGTGCCAGTAGTATGGCAGTCACAGATACGCAGTATTTT.